A single sample gave rise to the 27 T cell receptor beta chains below, sequenced in a study of cytomegalovirus exposure and HLA in healthy donors. A multiplex PCR was run with 60 Vbeta primers and 13 Jbeta primers. The method was immunoSEQ multiplex PCR; TCRdb's version includes in-frame clones alone and lacks a portion of them. The data contain around 230,000 clones, about three quarters of them singletons. The sample taken for sequencing was PBMCs. The receptors derive from a boy aged 5-17 years in good health and CMV-seronegative.

DNA for the CDR3: TGTGCCAGCAGTATTCCCGGGACAGGGCGGGGCTACACCTTC. Protein sequence: CASSIPGTGRGYTF. The rearrangement links TRBV6-1 to TRBJ1-2, with 9 bases fitting TRBD1. J was trimmed by 8 bases and V by 5 bases; bases with no gene match: 9. This CDR3 spans 14 amino acids. Germline lookup yields CDR1 MNHNS and CDR2 SASEGT.

The chain recombines TRBV7-9 with TRBJ1-2; tentatively, D is TRBD1 (6 bases). Germline V gene lookup returns CDR1 SEHNR and CDR2 FQNEAQ (reference sequence). Trimming cost V 5 bases and J 7 bases, with 20 bases left between them. The CDR3 contains 15 residues. The CDR3 here is CASSPARGVFSGYTF. CDR3 nucleotide sequence: TGTGCCAGCAGCCCGGCCAGGGGCGTTTTCTCTGGCTACACCTTC.

The rearrangement links TRBV6-5 to TRBJ2-7, with TRBD2 identical over 14 bases. The CDR3 is made up of 15 amino acids. Germline V CDR1 and CDR2: MNHEY, SVGAGI. The J segment lost 5 bases and the V segment lost 7 bases, leaving 7 bases of the junction unmatched. The chain's CDR3 is CASIRLAGGADEQYF. The CDR3 coding sequence is TGTGCCAGCATAAGACTAGCGGGAGGGGCCGACGAGCAGTACTTC.

This rearrangement joins TRBV4-1 to TRBJ2-2, with 8 bases aligning to TRBD2. The CDR3 totals 16 residues. V lost 1 base and J lost 7; bases outside the gene matches: 8. From germline, CDR1 is MGHRA and CDR2 YSYEKL. Here the CDR3 reads CASSQGLAIGGGELFF. The CDR3 DNA reads as TGCGCCAGCAGCCAAGGACTAGCGATTGGTGGCGGGGAGCTGTTTTTT.

CDR3 residues: CASSLVTASRDTQYF. CDR3 DNA: TGTGCCAGCAGCTTAGTGACTGCTTCGCGAGATACGCAGTATTTT. The genes are TRBV7-9 and TRBJ2-3; D is ambiguous. In germline, CDR1 is SEHNR, CDR2 FQNEAQ (reference sequence). The CDR3 is 15 amino acids. The V end lost 1 base, the J end lost 5 bases, and 13 bases lay between the germline ends.

V is TRBV29-1 and J is TRBJ2-7, with D possibly matching TRBD1 (7 bases). V lost 6 bases to trimming and J lost 6 bases, with 12 bases between them. The CDR3 contains 11 residues. Germline values: CDR1 SQVTM, CDR2 ANQGSEA. The DNA for the CDR3 is TGCAGCGTGGCAGGGGGAGGCGAGCAGTACTTC. It is translated as CSVAGGGEQYF.

This rearrangement joins TRBV6-5 to TRBJ1-4, with D tentatively TRBD1 (5 bases). Between the trimmed V and J ends, which lost 6 bases and 5 bases, there was a span of 13 bases. From germline, CDR1 is MNHEY and CDR2 SVGAGI. This CDR3 is 14 amino acids long. Written as DNA, the CDR3 is TGTGCCAGCAGACACAGGTCCTTAAATGAAAAACTGTTTTTT. Amino acid sequence: CASRHRSLNEKLFF.

In this sample, this clone turned up a few times. The chain uses TRBV30 and TRBJ1-1; D is possibly TRBD1 (6 bases). Per the germline V gene, CDR1 is GTSNPN and CDR2 is SVGIG (reference sequence). Trimming removed 1 base from V and 6 bases from J, with 15 bases in between. CDR3 length: 14 amino acids. The CDR3 region is CAWSAPGHKSEAFF. CDR3 sequence (DNA): TGTGCCTGGAGTGCTCCGGGACACAAGTCTGAAGCTTTCTTT.

The chain is built from TRBV28 and TRBJ1-2; TRBD1 might be the D (6 bases). The CDR3 has 13 amino acids. Trimming took off 6 bases at V and 2 bases at J, with 10 bases between the two ends. The V gene's germline CDR1 is MDHEN and CDR2 SYDVKM. CDR3 loop: CASSTGQNYGYTF. The CDR3 bases are TGTGCCAGCAGCACCGGACAGAACTATGGCTACACCTTC.

The V and J genes are TRBV7-8 and TRBJ2-1, with D possibly being TRBD1 (6 bases). From germline, CDR1 is SGHVS and CDR2 FQNEAQ. The CDR3 is made up of 15 amino acids. Deletions cut 2 bases from V and 9 bases from J, with 17 bases between. The CDR3 DNA is TGTGCCAGCAGCTTAAGGCCGAACAGGGCTAGTGAGCAGTTCTTC. Encoded protein: CASSLRPNRASEQFF. Together with reference TRBV7-8 and TRBJ2-1, the CDR3 gives the full variable domain: GAGVSQSPRYKVAKRGQDVALRCDPISGHVSLFWYQQALGQGPEFLTYFQNEAQLDKSGLPSDRFFAERPEGSVSTLKIQRTQQEDSAVYLCASSLRPNRASEQFFGPGTRLTVL.

The chain couples TRBV27 to TRBJ1-2; no firm D call. Germline V gene data show CDR1 as MNHEY and CDR2 as SMNVEV (reference sequence). The CDR3 spans 14 residues. V was clipped by 1 base and J by 3 bases, with 9 bases between them. The CDR3 region has the DNA TGTGCCAGCAGTTTATACGGTAGAGACTATGGCTACACCTTC. Its protein is CASSLYGRDYGYTF.

The CDR3 coding sequence is TGTGCCAGCAGCTCCCCCGTTTTATATGGGGCAGTCAATCAGCCCCAGCATTTT. Translation gives CASSSPVLYGAVNQPQHF. This rearrangement joins TRBV7-8 to TRBJ1-5; possibly TRBD1 for D (5 bases). With 4 bases removed from V and 3 bases from J, the gap between germline ends came to 22 bases. Germline CDR1 is SGHVS and CDR2 is FQNEAQ. The CDR3 is 18 residues long. Together with reference TRBV7-8 and TRBJ1-5, the CDR3 gives the full variable domain: GAGVSQSPRYKVAKRGQDVALRCDPISGHVSLFWYQQALGQGPEFLTYFQNEAQLDKSGLPSDRFFAERPEGSVSTLKIQRTQQEDSAVYLCASSSPVLYGAVNQPQHFGDGTRLSIL.

The V gene is TRBV7-8, the J gene TRBJ1-3; a weak D match, TRBD1 (5 bases). Per the germline V gene, CDR1 is SGHVS and CDR2 is FQNEAQ. CDR3 length: 17 residues. Deletions cut 2 bases from V and 3 bases from J, with 17 bases between. The CDR3 bases are TGTGCCAGCAGCTTACTGCAGGGAACAAGGGGTGGAAACACCATATATTTT. It is translated as CASSLLQGTRGGNTIYF.

This rearrangement joins TRBV30 to TRBJ1-5; D is uncertain. The CDR3 length is 15 residues. Trimming pared 0 bases from V and 0 bases from J, leaving 9 bases between. Germline V CDR1 and CDR2: GTSNPN, SVGIG (reference sequence). In nucleotides, the CDR3 is TGTGCCTGGAGTGTCGTCAGTAATAGCAATCAGCCCCAGCATTTT. This codes for CAWSVVSNSNQPQHF.

This chain links TRBV19 with TRBJ1-1; maybe TRBD1 (5 bases). Between the trimmed V and J ends, which lost 9 bases and 3 bases, there was a span of 11 bases. CDR1 LNHDA and CDR2 SQIVND come from the germline V gene (reference sequence). The CDR3 extends over 12 amino acids. This CDR3 is CASAQGDTEAFF. The CDR3 nucleotides are TGTGCCAGCGCTCAAGGGGACACTGAAGCTTTCTTT. Supplemented by reference TRBV19 and TRBJ1-1, the full variable domain reads DGGITQSPKYLFRKEGQNVTLSCEQNLNHDAMYWYRQDPGQGLRLIYYSQIVNDFQKGDIAEGYSVSREKKESFPLTVTSAQKNPTAFYLCASAQGDTEAFFGQGTRLTVV.

V gene TRBV30 combines with J gene TRBJ2-1; TRBD2 agrees at 9 bases. CDR3 size: 14 residues. Looked up from germline, CDR1 is GTSNPN and CDR2 is SVGIG (reference sequence). V lost 6 bases, J lost 3 bases, and 6 bases stayed unmatched. The CDR3 DNA sequence: TGTGCCTGTAGGGCGGGAGGGGTCTACAATGAGCAGTTCTTC. Translating gives CACRAGGVYNEQFF.

This clone was seen just once. The chain employs TRBV5-1 and TRBJ1-1, with 7 positions matching TRBD1. The CDR3 is 14 residues long. The ends lost 2 bases at V and 6 bases at J; junction bases unmatched: 7. In germline, CDR1 is SGHRS, CDR2 YFSETQ. CDR3 nucleotide sequence: TGCGCCAGCAGCTTCAAACAGGGGCAACCTGAAGCTTTCTTT. Translation gives CASSFKQGQPEAFF.

V and J are TRBV7-9 and TRBJ1-2; 10 nucleotides line up with TRBD1. V lost 5 bases to trimming and J lost 6 bases; unmatched junction nucleotides: 9. Germline values: CDR1 SEHNR, CDR2 FQNEAQ (reference sequence). The CDR3 contains 15 residues. The CDR3 sequence is CASSVDRGHGDGYTF. The CDR3 nucleotides are TGTGCCAGCAGCGTAGACAGGGGGCATGGGGATGGCTACACCTTC.

The chain employs TRBV27 and TRBJ2-5, with D maybe TRBD2 (6 bases). The J call is doubtful: the DNA matches TRBJ2-7 better. Germline CDR1 MNHEY, CDR2 SMNVEV (reference sequence). The CDR3 has 13 residues. The CDR3 here is CASSNGGRVEQYF. CDR3 DNA sequence: TGTGCCAGCAGTAACGGGGGTCGGGTCGAGCAGTACTTC.

This clone was observed once. V and J are TRBV5-1 and TRBJ2-3; D perhaps matches TRBD2 (5 bases). CDR3 length: 18 amino acids. Per germline, CDR1 SGHRS and CDR2 YFSETQ. V was clipped by 6 bases and J by 2 bases, with 25 bases between them. CDR3 protein: CASTPPGNSQFPTDTQYF. DNA for the CDR3: TGCGCCAGCACCCCTCCCGGGAACTCACAATTCCCCACAGATACGCAGTATTTT.

This clone was picked up a small number of times. The chain is built from TRBV11-2 and TRBJ1-4; D is undetermined. Germline V CDR1 and CDR2: SGHAT, FQNNGV. This CDR3 region has 15 residues. Trimming removed 0 bases at V and 5 bases at J, with 10 bases between. CDR3 nucleotides: TGTGCCAGCAGCTTAGAAGGCTACGGGAATGAAAAACTGTTTTTT. Translating it yields CASSLEGYGNEKLFF.

This clone was counted only a few times. The CDR3 region is CAVASDYGYTF. The CDR3 DNA follows: TGTGCCGTTGCGTCGGACTATGGCTACACCTTC. This chain links TRBV10-3 with TRBJ1-2; no reliable D call. The CDR3 consists of 11 residues. CDR1 is ENHRY and CDR2 is SYGVKD in the germline V gene. V lost 11 bases and J 3 bases, leaving 10 bases between the germline ends.

The chain combines TRBV5-6 with TRBJ1-3; TRBD1 matches at 9 bases. The CDR3 extends over 17 amino acids. Germline CDR1 SGHDT, CDR2 YYEEEE. The V gene end was trimmed by 2 bases and the J gene end by 0 bases; junction bases not matched to a gene: 6. The CDR3 bases are TGTGCCAGCAGCTTTTGGGGGACAGGGTTCTCTGGAAACACCATATATTTT. Translated, it gives CASSFWGTGFSGNTIYF. The whole variable domain, filled in from reference TRBV5-6 and TRBJ1-3, reads DAGVTQSPTHLIKTRGQQVTLRCSPKSGHDTVSWYQQALGQGPQFIFQYYEEEERQRGNFPDRFSGHQFPNYSSELNVNALLLGDSALYLCASSFWGTGFSGNTIYFGEGSWLTVV.

This clone was observed a few times. The chain couples TRBV18 to TRBJ1-4, with 9 bases aligning to TRBD1. CDR1 and CDR2 from the germline V gene are KGHSH and LQKENI. With V trimmed by 2 bases and J by 8 bases, 6 bases remained unmatched. The CDR3 runs 15 residues. CDR3 in DNA: TGTGCCAGCTCACCAAGGACAGGGGCGGAGGAAAAACTGTTTTTT. This gives the protein CASSPRTGAEEKLFF.

The chain is built from TRBV7-9 and TRBJ2-7; the match to TRBD1 covers 8 bases. Trimming at V came to 4 bases and at J to 2 bases, leaving 7 bases not matched to a gene. CDR1 is SEHNR, CDR2 FQNEAQ, per germline (reference sequence). The CDR3 is 15 amino acids. CDR3 residues: CASSSSGQVTYEQYF. The CDR3 region has the DNA TGTGCCAGCAGCTCTTCGGGACAGGTAACCTACGAGCAGTACTTC.

The chain recombines TRBV15 with TRBJ2-7, with unresolved D. CDR1 and CDR2 (germline): LNHNV, YYDKDF (reference sequence). The CDR3 is 13 residues long. The ends were cut back, 1 base at V and 5 bases at J, with 9 bases in the middle. CDR3 in DNA: TGTGCCACCAGCAGAGGCGGCCCTGACGAGCAGTACTTC. Its translation is CATSRGGPDEQYF.

CDR3 region: CASSVRDRGFEQYF. In DNA form, the CDR3 reads TGTGCCAGCAGCGTCCGGGACAGGGGGTTCGAGCAGTACTTC. The chain combines TRBV9 with TRBJ2-7; 11 bases are a match to TRBD1. CDR3 length equals 14 residues. Unmatched junction bases numbered 4, after V lost 2 bases and J lost 6 bases. Germline lookup yields CDR1 SGDLS and CDR2 YYNGEE. Full variable domain (missing parts from reference TRBV9 and TRBJ2-7): DSGVTQTPKHLITATGQRVTLRCSPRSGDLSVYWYQQSLDQGLQFLIQYYNGEERAKGNILERFSAQQFPDLHSELNLSSLELGDSALYFCASSVRDRGFEQYFGPGTRLTVT.